This TCR beta chain was documented in a study of OX40 agonist ivuxolimab in advanced cancers. The V end lost 3 bases, the J end lost 0 bases, and 10 bases lay between the germline ends. CDR1 and CDR2 (germline): SGHTA, FQGNSA. The CDR3 sequence is 15 residues long. Generated by immunoSEQ multiplex PCR, the TCRdb table keeps only in-frame clones and is missing some. The sample carries just under 80,000 clones, roughly 81% recorded once. The specimen was CD4+ or CD8+ T cells sorted from blood, collected in a trial of the OX40 agonist ivuxolimab. The clonotype comes from an adult with an advanced solid tumor such as melanoma, head and neck, liver or kidney cancer. The V and J genes are TRBV7-2 and TRBJ2-3; D not resolved. CDR3 sequence reads: CASSLRSTSTDTQYF. DNA of the CDR3: TGTGCCAGCAGCTTGCGGAGTACTAGCACAGATACGCAGTATTTT.